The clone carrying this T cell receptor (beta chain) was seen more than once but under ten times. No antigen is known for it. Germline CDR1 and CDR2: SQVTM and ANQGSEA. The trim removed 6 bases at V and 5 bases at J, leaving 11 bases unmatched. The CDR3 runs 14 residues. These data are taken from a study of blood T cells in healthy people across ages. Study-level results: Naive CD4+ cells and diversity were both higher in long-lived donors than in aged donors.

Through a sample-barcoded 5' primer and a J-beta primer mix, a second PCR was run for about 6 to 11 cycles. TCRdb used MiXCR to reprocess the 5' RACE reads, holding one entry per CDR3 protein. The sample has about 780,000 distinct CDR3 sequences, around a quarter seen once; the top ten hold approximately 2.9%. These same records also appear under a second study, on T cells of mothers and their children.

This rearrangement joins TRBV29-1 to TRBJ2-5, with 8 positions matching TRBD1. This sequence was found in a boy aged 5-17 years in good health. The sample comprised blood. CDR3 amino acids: CSVSSPGGGETQYF. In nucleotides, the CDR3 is TGCAGCGTCTCAAGCCCAGGGGGCGGGGAGACCCAGTACTTC.